Below are 20 T cell receptor beta chains sequenced from a single sample in a study of CD8+ T cells in alopecia areata. Documented treatment: oral pan-JAK inhibitor, 5-10 mg twice daily. Once RNA had been extracted, it was reverse transcribed into cDNA to act as the sequencing template. Sequencing used immunoSEQ multiplex PCR; TCRdb keeps in-frame clones, though not all of them. The sample consists of 180,000 or so clones, roughly 64% of them appearing once. The sequenced sample was CD4+ T cells sorted from blood, obtained at week 24, from a patient treated with tofacitinib. The receptors here all came from a human donor with alopecia areata.

The rearrangement links TRBV7-9 to TRBJ2-7, with D perhaps matching TRBD2 (6 bases). CDR1 and CDR2 from the germline V gene are SEHNR and FQNEAQ (reference sequence). V was cut by 5 bases and J by 6 bases, with 17 bases left in between. CDR3 length: 14 amino acids. CDR3 sequence (DNA): TGTGCCAGCAGCCGAATCGGGAGTCCGGGCGAGCAGTACTTC. This codes for CASSRIGSPGEQYF.

The chain couples TRBV29-1 to TRBJ2-4, with TRBD1 matching 12 bases. Germline V gives CDR1 SQVTM, CDR2 ANQGSEA. The CDR3 has 17 amino acids. J was trimmed by 3 bases and V by 5 bases; bases with no gene match: 11. The CDR3 region is CSVRRDRGLLGKNIQYF. In DNA, the CDR3 is TGCAGCGTTCGTCGGGACAGGGGGCTTCTGGGCAAAAACATTCAGTACTTC.

The rearrangement links TRBV4-1 to TRBJ2-1, with D uncertain. The CDR3 totals 15 residues. Trimming cost V 0 bases and J 0 bases, with 6 bases left between them. Germline loops: CDR1 MGHRA, CDR2 YSYEKL. The DNA for the CDR3 is TGCGCCAGCAGCCAAGACGGTAGCTCCTACAATGAGCAGTTCTTC. Residues: CASSQDGSSYNEQFF.

J is TRBJ2-7 and V is TRBV30; 7 nucleotides align to TRBD1. Losses at the gene ends were 1 base for V and 2 bases for J; bases not matched to a gene: 5. This CDR3 has 14 amino acids. Germline V CDR1 and CDR2: GTSNPN, SVGIG (reference sequence). The CDR3 loop is CAWSAGTDPYEQYF. DNA for the CDR3: TGTGCCTGGAGTGCAGGGACAGATCCCTACGAGCAGTACTTC. Supplemented by reference TRBV30 and TRBJ2-7, the full variable domain reads SQTIHQWPATLVQPVGSPLSLECTVEGTSNPNLYWYRQAAGRGLQLLFYSVGIGQISSEVPQNLSASRPQDRQFILSSKKLLLSDSGFYLCAWSAGTDPYEQYFGPGTRLTVT.

V is TRBV25-1 and J is TRBJ2-7, with 7 nucleotides matching TRBD1. The germline V gene encodes CDR1 MGHDK and CDR2 SYGVNS. The CDR3 is 14 amino acids. Trimming cost V 3 bases and J 4 bases; bases outside gene matches: 6. CDR3 nucleotides: TGTGCCAGCAGTGACGACAGGGATAGGTACGAGCAGTACTTC. This codes for CASSDDRDRYEQYF.

This clone was observed a handful of times. V gene TRBV6-5 combines with J gene TRBJ2-5, with TRBD2 matching 7 bases. V dropped 7 bases and J dropped 5; count of bases not matched to a gene: 10. The germline gives CDR1 MNHEY, CDR2 SVGAGI. The CDR3 runs 14 residues. CDR3 loop: CASKLVGGPETQYF. The CDR3 DNA reads TGTGCCAGCAAGTTGGTGGGAGGGCCGGAGACCCAGTACTTC.

This clone was detected once. The gene calls are TRBV5-6 and TRBJ2-7, with TRBD1 matching over 9 bases. Germline values: CDR1 SGHDT, CDR2 YYEEEE. This CDR3 has 15 residues. With V trimmed by 3 bases and J by 6 bases, 10 bases remained unmatched. The CDR3 is CASSSPTGGEGEQYF. CDR3 coding DNA: TGTGCCAGCAGCTCCCCGACAGGGGGGGAGGGCGAGCAGTACTTC.

The chain joins TRBV7-6 to TRBJ1-5; TRBD1 agrees at 7 bases. V dropped 6 bases and J dropped 5; count of bases not matched to a gene: 10. Germline CDR1 and CDR2: SGHVS and FNYEAQ. The CDR3 is 15 residues long. CDR3 bases: TGTGCCAGCAGTCGCACAGGGGTGGGAGATCAGCCCCAGCATTTT. It specifies CASSRTGVGDQPQHF.

The chain links TRBV29-1 to TRBJ2-1; 8 positions agree with TRBD1. Germline lookup yields CDR1 SQVTM and CDR2 ANQGSEA. V lost 3 bases and J lost 8; bases outside the gene matches: 12. The CDR3 has 15 amino acids. The CDR3: CSVEEWDRRPDEQFF. The CDR3 DNA reads TGCAGCGTTGAGGAATGGGACAGGAGGCCCGATGAGCAGTTCTTC.

V and J are TRBV9 and TRBJ2-7; perhaps TRBD1 as D (8 bases). CDR3 length: 16 residues. V was cut by 3 bases and J by 3 bases, with 19 bases left in between. CDR1 SGDLS and CDR2 YYNGEE come from the germline V gene. The CDR3 loop is CASSEGGTGTLYEQYF. Written as DNA, the CDR3 is TGTGCCAGCAGCGAGGGAGGGACAGGCACCCTCTACGAGCAGTACTTC.

This rearrangement joins TRBV5-6 to TRBJ2-5; 8 bases fit TRBD2. The germline CDR1 and CDR2 sequences are SGHDT and YYEEEE. This CDR3 has 14 residues. V gave up 4 bases and J gave up 2 bases; unmatched junction bases: 4. The CDR3 reads CASSLGLAQETQYF. CDR3 in DNA: TGTGCCAGCAGCCTCGGACTAGCACAAGAGACCCAGTACTTC. Filled out from reference TRBV5-6 and TRBJ2-5, the complete variable domain reads DAGVTQSPTHLIKTRGQQVTLRCSPKSGHDTVSWYQQALGQGPQFIFQYYEEEERQRGNFPDRFSGHQFPNYSSELNVNALLLGDSALYLCASSLGLAQETQYFGPGTRLLVL.

V and J are TRBV4-3 and TRBJ2-3, with a tentative D call TRBD1 (6 bases). Between the trimmed V and J ends, which lost 3 bases and 2 bases, there was a span of 12 bases. The CDR3 is 15 amino acids. Looked up from germline, CDR1 is LGHNA and CDR2 is YSLEER. The chain's CDR3 is CASSHDRQDTDTQYF. The CDR3 nucleotides are TGCGCCAGCAGCCACGATAGACAGGACACAGATACGCAGTATTTT.

In nucleotides, the CDR3 is TGCAGCGTTGACTGGAACGTAGTGGGCGGGAGCTCCTACAATGAGCAGTTCTTC. This encodes CSVDWNVVGGSSYNEQFF. The chain employs TRBV29-1 and TRBJ2-1; 7 positions match TRBD2. Trimming removed 3 bases from V and 0 bases from J; junction bases left unmatched: 14. The germline V gene has CDR1 SQVTM and CDR2 ANQGSEA. CDR3 length equals 18 residues.

The CDR3 DNA is TGTGCCAGACCCCCGGCGCGAGAGACCCAGTACTTC. Protein sequence: CARPPARETQYF. The chain links TRBV7-9 to TRBJ2-5; D is ambiguous. The V gene lost 9 bases and the J gene lost 4 bases, with 12 bases spanning the gap. Germline values: CDR1 SEHNR, CDR2 FQNEAQ (reference sequence). The CDR3 contains 12 residues.

This chain connects TRBV6-1 to TRBJ2-4; the match to TRBD1 covers 7 bases. The CDR3 loop spans 12 amino acids. The junction had 8 bases not matched to a gene; V was cut back by 6 bases and J by 12 bases. CDR1 and CDR2 from the germline V gene are MNHNS and SASEGT. CDR3 nucleotides: TGTGCCAGCAGCGGGGACAGTTCGGGTCAGTACTTC. The encoded protein is CASSGDSSGQYF.

This clone was counted once. The same CDR3 also results from other DNA sequences found in this sample. This CDR3 is CSASSETQYF. CDR3 nucleotide sequence: TGCAGTGCTAGCTCCGAGACCCAGTACTTC. The chain has TRBV20-1 and TRBJ2-5; D uncertain. The germline V gene encodes CDR1 DFQATT and CDR2 SNEGSKA (reference sequence). Trimming removed 3 bases at V and 5 bases at J, with 4 bases between. The CDR3 length is 10 residues.

The V gene is TRBV7-2, the J gene TRBJ2-5; TRBD1 agrees at 9 bases. CDR1 is SGHTA, CDR2 FQGNSA, per germline. CDR3 length: 13 residues. After removal of 4 bases from V and 4 bases from J, the junction contained 1 base not matched to a gene. The CDR3 DNA reads as TGTGCCAGCAGCTCGGACAGGGGAGAGACCCAGTACTTC. Amino acids: CASSSDRGETQYF.

This clone has more than one count but fewer than ten. This chain joins TRBV19 and TRBJ2-2, with TRBD2 identical over 7 bases. V dropped 1 base and J dropped 5; count of bases not matched to a gene: 1. Germline V gene data show CDR1 as LNHDA and CDR2 as SQIVND (reference sequence). The CDR3 runs to 14 residues. The CDR3 DNA is TGTGCCAGTAGTATAGCGCGGGGGACCGGGGAGCTGTTTTTT. Amino acids: CASSIARGTGELFF.

This clone was observed a handful of times. This chain links TRBV7-3 with TRBJ1-3; D is ambiguous. Trimming stripped 5 bases from V and 4 bases from J, with 12 bases between. Germline V gene sequence: CDR1 SGHTA, CDR2 FQGTGA. This CDR3 has 14 residues. The DNA for the CDR3 is TGTGCCAGCAGCGCGGCGGGTTCGGGAAACACCATATATTTT. This codes for CASSAAGSGNTIYF.

The chain employs TRBV5-1 and TRBJ1-1; 9 bases line up with TRBD1. Unmatched junction bases numbered 5, after V lost 2 bases and J lost 3 bases. Germline CDR1 is SGHRS and CDR2 is YFSETQ. CDR3 length: 15 residues. Here the CDR3 reads CASSLQGARDTEAFF. The DNA for the CDR3 is TGCGCCAGCAGCTTACAGGGGGCGCGGGACACTGAAGCTTTCTTT. The entire variable domain, with the rest obtained from reference TRBV5-1 and TRBJ1-1, is as follows: KAGVTQTPRYLIKTRGQQVTLSCSPISGHRSVSWYQQTPGQGLQFLFEYFSETQRNKGNFPGRFSGRQFSNSRSEMNVSTLELGDSALYLCASSLQGARDTEAFFGQGTRLTVV.